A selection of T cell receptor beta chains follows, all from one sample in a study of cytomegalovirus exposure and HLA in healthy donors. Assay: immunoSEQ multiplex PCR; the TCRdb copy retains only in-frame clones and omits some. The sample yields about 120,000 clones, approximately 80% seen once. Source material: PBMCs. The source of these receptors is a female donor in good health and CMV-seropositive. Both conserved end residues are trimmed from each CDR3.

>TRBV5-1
ASSSTAINEKLF
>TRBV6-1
ASSELPGRFSGGAGLNTQY
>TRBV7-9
ASSLQVGEKLF
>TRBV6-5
ASRSGGPGETQY
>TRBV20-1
SAGLEGEQY
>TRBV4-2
ASSQLLAGGFDEQF
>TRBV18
ASSSRTGELF
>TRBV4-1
ASSQESRGTEAF
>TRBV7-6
ASSQGLAGAYNEQF
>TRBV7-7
ASSLGGLAGSQETQY
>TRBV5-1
ASSPGQGMETQY
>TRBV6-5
ASSRRDSDLYGYT
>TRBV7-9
ASSYTGGRGETQY
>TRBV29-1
SARQGNSNQPQH
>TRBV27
ASSLDGGQRNSPLH
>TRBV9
ASSDNRVAFTGELF
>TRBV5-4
ASSIRGLAGGETQY
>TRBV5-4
ASSLERGQPQH
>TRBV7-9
ASSLTSTAPDTQY
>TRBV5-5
ASSLIQGVTGELF
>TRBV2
ASSEPGLTSTDTQY
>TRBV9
ASSTTGTGGETQY
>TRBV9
ASSVEGLAAPGELF